The 24 T cell receptor beta chains listed next were all sequenced from one sample in a study of T-cell memory formation after mild COVID-19 (dated by TCRdb to 2020 to 2023). The protocol used for the library was 5' RACE. The instrument given in TCRdb is Illumina NovaSeq 6000. TCRdb trimmed public reads at Q25 via fastp, called clones via MiXCR and kept in-frame beta chains. Each record represents a unique CDR3 protein, reported with the most common genes and DNA among its rows. The table for this sample lists around 300,000 distinct CDR3 sequences; 13% of them were counted only once. Together, the top ten hold roughly 23% of the sample. Sequencing was performed on PBMCs or a T cell subset sorted from them (not recorded which). The receptors derive from a man between 18 and 29 years old who had mild COVID-19 (a few samples of this study predate the infection). The sample titles of this study are shuffled in the database, so cell type and time point are left out; the donor was told from shared clones.

At least ten counts were recorded for this clonotype. V usage is TRBV5-1 and J usage is TRBJ1-6; 9 nucleotides align to TRBD1. CDR1 SGHRS and CDR2 YFSETQ come from the germline V gene. V was pared by 4 bases and J by 7 bases, with 6 bases of the junction left unmatched. This CDR3 contains 15 residues. The CDR3 DNA reads TGCGCCAGCAGCCTCCGGACAGGGGACAATTCACCCCTCCACTTT. Translated, it gives CASSLRTGDNSPLHF.

Many counts were recorded for this clonotype. This sequence joins TRBV29-1 and TRBJ2-3, with D possibly TRBD2 on 6 matching bases. The CDR3 runs 14 residues. The germline V gene encodes CDR1 SQVTM and CDR2 ANQGSEA. The V end lost 6 bases, the J end lost 4 bases, and 17 bases lay between the germline ends. CDR3 DNA sequence: TGCAGCGTACGTCCGGGACTCGCCTCAGATACGCAGTATTTT. Protein product: CSVRPGLASDTQYF.

The chain couples TRBV12-3 or TRBV12-4 to TRBJ2-3, with D possibly matching TRBD1 (6 bases). V shed 7 bases and J shed 7 bases, with 12 bases lying between them. CDR3 size: 12 residues. The chain's CDR3 is CASTSGEYTQYF. CDR3 nucleotides: TGTGCCAGCACCTCAGGGGAGTATACGCAGTATTTT.

This clonotype was observed a handful of times. CDR3 protein: CASSSRQGGSTDTQYF. As DNA, the CDR3 is TGTGCCAGCAGTTCAAGACAGGGAGGAAGCACAGATACGCAGTATTTT. This sequence joins TRBV12-3 or TRBV12-4 and TRBJ2-3, with D tentatively TRBD1 (7 bases). V shed 4 bases and J shed 0 bases, with 14 bases lying between them. The CDR3 loop spans 16 amino acids.

This chain connects TRBV6-6 to TRBJ2-3; TRBD1 or TRBD2 may be the D gene (5 bases each). The germline V gene encodes CDR1 MNHNY and CDR2 SVGAGI (reference sequence). The V end lost 2 bases, the J end lost 4 bases, and 7 bases lay between the germline ends. CDR3 size: 13 residues. The DNA for the CDR3 is TGTGCCAGCAGTTACGGGGGATCAGATACGCAGTATTTT. Its translation is CASSYGGSDTQYF.

The chain employs TRBV4-1 and TRBJ1-1; D is unclear. The V end lost 1 base, the J end lost 5 bases, and 14 bases lay between the germline ends. Per the germline V gene, CDR1 is MGHRA and CDR2 is YSYEKL. The CDR3 is made up of 15 amino acids. The CDR3 is CASSQARLEQTEAFF. CDR3 in DNA: TGCGCCAGCAGCCAAGCACGATTGGAGCAGACTGAAGCTTTCTTT.

The chain uses TRBV5-1 and TRBJ2-3; 8 bases line up with TRBD2. CDR1 and CDR2 (germline): SGHRS, YFSETQ. The CDR3 totals 17 residues. V shed 4 bases and J 2 bases; nucleotides not matched to a gene: 12. CDR3 residues: CASSPPNSGGFTDTQYF. CDR3 coding DNA: TGCGCCAGCAGCCCCCCGAACAGCGGGGGATTCACAGATACGCAGTATTTT.

V and J are TRBV4-3 and TRBJ2-1; weak D call: TRBD2 (5 bases). Germline V CDR1 and CDR2: LGHNA, YSLEER. Between the trimmed V and J ends, which lost 3 bases and 9 bases, there was a span of 12 bases. This CDR3 comprises 13 residues. The CDR3 protein is CASSQSAGREQFF. The CDR3 region has the DNA TGCGCCAGCAGCCAGTCGGCGGGCCGTGAGCAGTTCTTC.

This chain uses TRBV19 with TRBJ2-1; 9 bases map to TRBD2. CDR1 is LNHDA, CDR2 SQIVND, per germline (reference sequence). The CDR3 has 13 residues. With V trimmed by 8 bases and J by 4 bases, 3 bases remained unmatched. The CDR3 nucleotides read TGTGCCAGTTCGACTAGCGGATACAATGAGCAGTTCTTC. It yields the protein CASSTSGYNEQFF.

This rearrangement joins TRBV12-3 or TRBV12-4 to TRBJ1-2; the D is unclear. The V and J ends lost 3 bases and 5 bases respectively, with 7 bases between them. This CDR3 spans 12 amino acids. CDR3 coding DNA: TGTGCCAGCAGTTTTTCCCCTTATGGCTACACCTTC. This sequence encodes CASSFSPYGYTF.

This sequence joins TRBV12-3 or TRBV12-4 and TRBJ1-1; 7 bases are shared with TRBD1. V dropped 8 bases and J dropped 4; count of bases not matched to a gene: 4. CDR3 length equals 12 residues. The CDR3 DNA sequence: TGTGCCAGCCGGGGACAGCTCACTGAAGCTTTCTTT. Protein: CASRGQLTEAFF.

This clonotype has more than one count but fewer than ten. The genes are TRBV10-3 and TRBJ2-2, with D possibly being TRBD1 (6 bases). This CDR3 has 14 amino acids. V was cut by 2 bases and J by 5 bases, with 9 bases left in between. CDR1 is ENHRY, CDR2 SYGVKD, per germline. CDR3 sequence (DNA): TGTGCCATCAGTGAGACCAGGGGTACCGGGGAGCTGTTTTTT. This sequence encodes CAISETRGTGELFF.

There are many counts of this clonotype. This chain uses TRBV27 with TRBJ1-2; D is undetermined. Germline V CDR1 and CDR2: MNHEY, SMNVEV (reference sequence). The CDR3 is made up of 11 amino acids. Trimming cost V 8 bases and J 8 bases, with 12 bases left between them. The CDR3 sequence is CASPVRVGYTF. The CDR3 nucleotides read TGTGCCAGCCCTGTAAGGGTAGGCTACACCTTC.

This clonotype turned up a few times. The chain employs TRBV6-2 or TRBV6-3 and TRBJ2-7, with D unclear. With 0 bases removed from V and 8 bases from J, the gap between germline ends came to 11 bases. Looked up from germline, CDR1 is MNHEY and CDR2 is SVGEGT. The CDR3 runs 13 residues. The CDR3 protein is CASSYSGSTQQYF. DNA for the CDR3: TGTGCCAGCAGTTACTCGGGCTCTACGCAGCAGTACTTC.

This clonotype was detected many times. V and J are TRBV12-3 or TRBV12-4 and TRBJ2-1; 7 nucleotides line up with TRBD1. V gave up 6 bases and J gave up 5 bases; unmatched junction bases: 4. The CDR3 sequence is 13 residues long. The CDR3 DNA follows: TGTGCCAGCAGCAAAGGGACAGACAATGAGCAGTTCTTC. This gives the protein CASSKGTDNEQFF.

This clonotype occurred a few times. The rearrangement joins TRBV27 to TRBJ1-4, with TRBD1 identical over 8 bases. The J segment lost 0 bases and the V segment lost 9 bases, leaving 21 bases of the junction unmatched. This CDR3 spans 20 amino acids. Per the germline V gene, CDR1 is MNHEY and CDR2 is SMNVEV (reference sequence). CDR3 in amino acids: CARHIDRGPSPRATNEKLFF. In DNA, the CDR3 is TGTGCCAGACACATCGACAGGGGACCCAGTCCTAGGGCAACTAATGAAAAACTGTTTTTT.

V usage is TRBV6-5 and J usage is TRBJ1-2; TRBD1 is a possible D gene (6 bases). The V and J ends lost 0 bases and 4 bases respectively, with 12 bases between them. The V gene's germline CDR1 is MNHEY and CDR2 SVGAGI. The CDR3 covers 15 residues. The CDR3 here is CASSYSTGTIYGYTF. For the CDR3, the DNA is TGTGCCAGCAGTTACTCCACAGGGACCATCTATGGCTACACCTTC.

The chain couples TRBV6-4 to TRBJ2-7; maybe TRBD1 (6 bases). The V gene's germline CDR1 is MRHNA and CDR2 SNTAGT. CDR3 length: 15 residues. V was cut by 5 bases and J by 3 bases, with 17 bases left in between. CDR3: CASSFPRRGGYEQYF. CDR3 DNA sequence: TGTGCCAGCAGTTTCCCCCGTAGAGGGGGCTACGAGCAGTACTTC.

The J gene is TRBJ1-1, the V gene TRBV5-1; TRBD1 is a possible D gene (5 bases). Germline loops: CDR1 SGHRS, CDR2 YFSETQ. The CDR3 is 16 residues long. V was trimmed by 1 base and J by 1 base, leaving 14 bases between them. CDR3 region: CASSLTVGGPNTEAFF. In nucleotides, the CDR3 is TGCGCCAGCAGCTTGACAGTTGGGGGACCGAACACTGAAGCTTTCTTT.

This clonotype was seen a few times. The V and J genes are TRBV12-5 and TRBJ1-5; 9 bases fit TRBD1. J lost 5 bases, V lost 4 bases, and 9 bases had no gene match. Germline V CDR1 and CDR2: LGHNT, FRNRAP. The CDR3 runs 16 residues. The CDR3 DNA follows: TGTGCTAGTGGTTACGCGCCGGACAGGGGCGATCAGCCCCAGCATTTT. It specifies CASGYAPDRGDQPQHF.

This clonotype was seen ten or more times. This chain links TRBV5-6 with TRBJ1-2; D possibly corresponds to TRBD1 (5 bases). This CDR3 is 12 amino acids long. The germline V and J ends were trimmed by 5 bases and 13 bases, with 18 bases remaining between them. Looked up from germline, CDR1 is SGHDT and CDR2 is YYEEEE. Written as DNA, the CDR3 is TGTGCCAGCAGGCGGGACGGCTCGGTGACCACCTTC. Translated, it gives CASRRDGSVTTF.

The CDR3: CASSRLGYEQYV. The CDR3, as DNA: TGTGCCAGCAGCAGGTTGGGGTACGAGCAGTACGTC. The rearrangement joins TRBV13 to TRBJ2-7; D is unclear. Germline V gene data show CDR1 as PRHDT and CDR2 as FYEKMQ (reference sequence). The CDR3 contains 12 residues. V lost 5 bases to trimming and J lost 4 bases, with 9 bases between them.

The table lists this clonotype with a few counts. The V gene is TRBV29-1, the J gene TRBJ1-2, with a weak D call TRBD1 (6 bases). CDR1 is SQVTM, CDR2 ANQGSEA, per germline. CDR3 length equals 13 residues. V was shortened by 7 bases and J by 4 bases, with 16 bases between the two germline ends. The CDR3 bases are TGCAGCGCAACCTCGGGGGGCAGCTATGGCTACACCTTC. It translates to CSATSGGSYGYTF.

This clonotype was counted a few times. The rearrangement uses TRBV9 and TRBJ2-3; D gene uncertain. V dropped 0 bases and J dropped 2 bases, with 13 bases sitting between them. The germline gives CDR1 SGDLS, CDR2 YYNGEE. The CDR3 loop spans 16 amino acids. CDR3 in amino acids: CASSVVLGGTTDTQYF. CDR3 nucleotides: TGTGCCAGCAGCGTAGTATTGGGCGGAACCACAGATACGCAGTATTTT.